These 24 T cell receptor beta chains originate from one sample sequenced in a study of T cell responses to AZD1222 COVID-19 vaccine. The table came from immunoSEQ multiplex PCR; TCRdb's copy has only in-frame clones and leaves some out. The data hold around 120,000 clones, with over 75% observed a single time. Sequencing used peripheral blood, obtained on day 0 of AZD1222 vaccination. Every receptor here comes from an adult in good health.

This clone was picked up a small number of times. The V gene is TRBV7-9, the J gene TRBJ2-7; 10 positions match TRBD1. This CDR3 is built from 14 residues. Germline V CDR1 and CDR2: SEHNR, FQNEAQ (reference sequence). Germline trimming cut 5 bases from V and 3 bases from J; bases unmatched to any gene: 4. The CDR3: CASSGGTGVYEQYF. The CDR3 nucleotides are TGTGCCAGCAGCGGGGGGACAGGGGTCTACGAGCAGTACTTC. The variable domain in full, completed from reference TRBV7-9 and TRBJ2-7, reads DTGVSQNPRHKITKRGQNVTFRCDPISEHNRLYWYRQTLGQGPEFLTYFQNEAQLEKSRLLSDRFSAERPKGSFSTLEIQRTEQGDSAMYLCASSGGTGVYEQYFGPGTRLTVT.

V is TRBV9 and J is TRBJ2-7, with D maybe TRBD1 (6 bases). This CDR3 region has 15 residues. Looked up from germline, CDR1 is SGDLS and CDR2 is YYNGEE. V lost 0 bases to trimming and J lost 3 bases, with 13 bases between them. As DNA, the CDR3 is TGTGCCAGCAGCGTAGGTTCGGGACATTACTACGAGCAGTACTTC. Translated, it gives CASSVGSGHYYEQYF. The whole variable domain, filled in from reference TRBV9 and TRBJ2-7, reads DSGVTQTPKHLITATGQRVTLRCSPRSGDLSVYWYQQSLDQGLQFLIQYYNGEERAKGNILERFSAQQFPDLHSELNLSSLELGDSALYFCASSVGSGHYYEQYFGPGTRLTVT.

A remark on this clone: The same CDR3 can be traced to other DNA sequences in this sample. This rearrangement joins TRBV28 to TRBJ1-3; D is unresolved. The CDR3 contains 12 residues. Germline V lookup: CDR1 MDHEN, CDR2 SYDVKM. V was shortened by 5 bases and J by 1 base, with 3 bases between the two germline ends. The CDR3: CASSGSGNTIYF. In DNA, the CDR3 is TGTGCCAGCAGTGGATCTGGAAACACCATATATTTT.

For the CDR3, the DNA is TGCGCCAGCAGCTTGGGGGTCGATTCCTACGAGCAGTACTTC. The encoded protein is CASSLGVDSYEQYF. This sequence joins TRBV5-1 and TRBJ2-7; no clear D gene. The V end lost 0 bases, the J end lost 1 base, and 8 bases lay between the germline ends. This CDR3 has 14 amino acids. CDR1 and CDR2 (germline): SGHRS, YFSETQ.

This clone was seen only once. CDR3 sequence (DNA): TGTGCCAGCAGTTTAGTGGCAAACACTATGCTTCCTGGAAACACCATATATTTT. The encoded protein is CASSLVANTMLPGNTIYF. The chain couples TRBV27 to TRBJ1-3; no reliable D call. The CDR3 consists of 18 residues. Germline-derived CDR1 and CDR2 are MNHEY and SMNVEV (reference sequence). With 2 bases removed from V and 2 bases from J, the gap between germline ends came to 19 bases.

The chain is built from TRBV5-1 and TRBJ2-5; tentative D call: TRBD1 (6 bases). The CDR3 spans 15 residues. Germline loops: CDR1 SGHRS, CDR2 YFSETQ. V was trimmed by 4 bases and J by 2 bases, leaving 15 bases between them. CDR3 protein: CASSVQGTSQETQYF. In DNA form, the CDR3 reads TGCGCCAGCAGCGTACAGGGTACATCGCAAGAGACCCAGTACTTC.

The rearrangement joins TRBV6-1 to TRBJ1-5; possible D gene TRBD1, 6 bases. The length of the CDR3 is 15 residues. V gave up 1 base and J gave up 7 bases, with 14 bases separating them. Germline V gene sequence: CDR1 MNHNS, CDR2 SASEGT. The CDR3 nucleotides read TGTGCCAGCAGTGAAGTAGGGGGGGAAGGGCAGCCCCAGCATTTT. It translates to CASSEVGGEGQPQHF.

Remarks on this clone: In the same sample, other DNA sequences code for this CDR3. CDR3 DNA: TGTGCCAGCAGCGTGGCGGGCAACTATGGCTACACCTTC. This sequence encodes CASSVAGNYGYTF. This chain connects TRBV9 to TRBJ1-2; D remains ambiguous. The ends were cut back, 2 bases at V and 2 bases at J, with 7 bases in the middle. Germline V gives CDR1 SGDLS, CDR2 YYNGEE. There are 13 residues in the CDR3.

The chain has TRBV9 and TRBJ2-1; D is perhaps TRBD1 (5 bases). This CDR3 comprises 12 residues. From germline, CDR1 is SGDLS and CDR2 YYNGEE. Trimming took 4 bases from V and 15 from J, leaving 17 bases between them. DNA of the CDR3: TGTGCCAGCAGCTCAGTCCCAGGGTTACTGTTCTTC. This codes for CASSSVPGLLFF.

The J gene is TRBJ1-6, the V gene TRBV7-8; a possible D gene is TRBD1 (5 bases). Trimming pared 4 bases from V and 14 bases from J, leaving 9 bases between. Germline CDR1 reads SGHVS; CDR2 reads FQNEAQ. This CDR3 is 11 amino acids long. The CDR3 here is CASSSGRTLHF. The CDR3 DNA sequence: TGTGCCAGCAGCTCAGGGCGCACCCTCCACTTT.

The rearrangement uses TRBV19 and TRBJ1-5; a possible D gene is TRBD1 (5 bases). Trimming shortened V by 1 base and J by 3 bases, and 10 bases separated the two germline ends. The CDR3 contains 15 residues. Per the germline V gene, CDR1 is LNHDA and CDR2 is SQIVND (reference sequence). CDR3 sequence: CASSIGTPYNQPQHF. CDR3 sequence (DNA): TGTGCCAGTAGTATAGGGACACCTTACAATCAGCCCCAGCATTTT. Full variable domain (missing parts from reference TRBV19 and TRBJ1-5): DGGITQSPKYLFRKEGQNVTLSCEQNLNHDAMYWYRQDPGQGLRLIYYSQIVNDFQKGDIAEGYSVSREKKESFPLTVTSAQKNPTAFYLCASSIGTPYNQPQHFGDGTRLSIL.

This clone occurred once. This may be a read error, as it is one base from a much larger clone. J is TRBJ1-1 and V is TRBV2; no reliable D call. This CDR3 has 11 residues. CDR1 is SNHLY and CDR2 is FYNNEI in the germline V gene. V was clipped by 6 bases and J by 1 base, with 3 bases between them. CDR3 DNA: TGTGCCAGCAGGAGGAACACTGAAGCTTTCTTT. It yields the protein CASRRNTEAFF.

The genes are TRBV7-8 and TRBJ2-1; D uncertain. CDR3 length equals 11 residues. Trimming cost V 1 base and J 7 bases, with 2 bases left between them. CDR1 is SGHVS, CDR2 FQNEAQ, per germline. As DNA, the CDR3 is TGTGCCAGCAGCTTAGGGAATGAGCAGTTCTTC. Its protein is CASSLGNEQFF.

The chain employs TRBV14 and TRBJ2-2; D remains ambiguous. This CDR3 contains 17 residues. Germline lookup yields CDR1 SGHDN and CDR2 FVKESK. Between the trimmed V and J ends, which lost 6 bases and 1 base, there was a span of 18 bases. For the CDR3, the DNA is TGTGCCAGCAGTCGCTCTTTGTTCTCAGGGAACACCGGGGAGCTGTTTTTT. It translates to CASSRSLFSGNTGELFF.

This chain links TRBV5-6 with TRBJ2-5, with a possible D match to TRBD1 (6 bases). Trimming left V 3 bases short and J 1 base short, with 16 bases between. CDR3 length equals 16 residues. The germline CDR1 and CDR2 sequences are SGHDT and YYEEEE. The CDR3 spells CASSSGRTDVQETQYF. The CDR3 DNA reads as TGTGCCAGCAGCTCCGGTCGGACAGACGTCCAAGAGACCCAGTACTTC.

The rearrangement links TRBV24-1 to TRBJ2-1; 8 nucleotides align to TRBD2. V lost 8 bases and J lost 0; bases outside the gene matches: 5. Germline CDR1 reads KGHDR; CDR2 reads SFDVKD. This CDR3 comprises 15 residues. DNA for the CDR3: TGTGCCACCAAGAGCGGGGGCGGCTCCTACAATGAGCAGTTCTTC. Amino acid sequence: CATKSGGGSYNEQFF.

The rearrangement joins TRBV28 to TRBJ1-3; D uncertain. V was trimmed by 8 bases and J by 3 bases, leaving 17 bases between them. CDR3 size: 15 residues. Germline V CDR1 and CDR2: MDHEN, SYDVKM. The CDR3 DNA sequence: TGTGCCAGCGCCCAGAGCCCTGCTGGTGGAAACACCATATATTTT. It is translated as CASAQSPAGGNTIYF.

This chain uses TRBV3-1 (or the pseudogene TRBV3-2) with TRBJ1-6, with D maybe TRBD1 (5 bases). Germline loops: CDR1 LGHDT, CDR2 YNNKEL (reference sequence). V dropped 0 bases and J dropped 6 bases, with 12 bases sitting between them. The CDR3 loop spans 16 amino acids. The CDR3 nucleotides are TGTGCCAGCAGCCAAGATCTTCGGGGGGTTAATTCACCCCTCCACTTT. It encodes CASSQDLRGVNSPLHF.

V and J are TRBV21-1 and TRBJ1-1; TRBD1 reflects the table's D call only, with no check against the DNA. TRBV21-1 is a listed pseudogene. This CDR3 is built from 13 residues. The CDR3: CASSSPGQSEAFF. The CDR3 nucleotides are TGTGCCAGCAGCTCCCCTGGGCAGTCTGAAGCTTTCTTT.

This rearrangement joins TRBV27 to TRBJ2-7; the match to TRBD1 covers 7 bases. Germline V gene lookup returns CDR1 MNHEY and CDR2 SMNVEV (reference sequence). V was clipped by 3 bases and J by 2 bases; unmatched bases: 10. The CDR3 covers 16 residues. CDR3 sequence (DNA): TGTGCCAGCAGTTTCTCGACGGGACAGACGACCTACGAGCAGTACTTC. Encoded protein: CASSFSTGQTTYEQYF.

The gene calls are TRBV7-6 and TRBJ1-2; no clear D gene. The CDR3 length is 10 residues. V was cut by 8 bases and J by 6 bases, with 7 bases left in between. Germline V gene lookup returns CDR1 SGHVS and CDR2 FNYEAQ. Here the CDR3 reads CASGSNGYTF. The CDR3 coding sequence is TGTGCCAGCGGCTCTAATGGCTACACCTTC.

On this clone: In the same sample, other DNA sequences code for this CDR3. The rearrangement links TRBV6-5 to TRBJ1-1, with a weak D call TRBD1 (5 bases). Trimming pared 0 bases from V and 3 bases from J, leaving 8 bases between. Germline CDR1 MNHEY, CDR2 SVGAGI. The CDR3 runs to 14 residues. DNA of the CDR3: TGTGCCAGCAGTTACTCAGCGGGGGACACTGAAGCTTTCTTT. Translating gives CASSYSAGDTEAFF.

CDR3 DNA: TGTGCCAGCAGTGAATCGGGGCTCCCTGGAAACACCATATATTTT. It specifies CASSESGLPGNTIYF. The gene calls are TRBV25-1 and TRBJ1-3, with TRBD1 as a possible D gene (5 bases). The V gene's germline CDR1 is MGHDK and CDR2 SYGVNS. Trimming stripped 1 base from V and 2 bases from J, with 9 bases between. The CDR3 loop spans 15 amino acids.

This clone was found once. The chain joins TRBV7-3 to TRBJ1-1, with no clear D. The germline V and J ends were trimmed by 5 bases and 0 bases, with 7 bases remaining between them. Per germline, CDR1 SGHTA and CDR2 FQGTGA. CDR3 length: 13 amino acids. Written as DNA, the CDR3 is TGTGCCAGCAGCAACAACTTGAACACTGAAGCTTTCTTT. As protein: CASSNNLNTEAFF. Combining the CDR3 with reference TRBV7-3 and TRBJ1-1 gives the whole variable domain GAGVSQTPSNKVTEKGKYVELRCDPISGHTALYWYRQSLGQGPEFLIYFQGTGAADDSGLPNDRFFAVRPEGSVSTLKIQRTERGDSAVYLCASSNNLNTEAFFGQGTRLTVV.